A single TCR beta chain is shown here with its context. Its target is not known. As part of library construction, unique molecular identifiers were attached to individual cDNA molecules. TCRdb redid the calling of the 5' RACE reads with MiXCR, one entry per CDR3 protein. This sample has around 40,000 distinct CDR3 sequences, with 5.5% to 7.5% found just once. The data derive from a study of early T cells in non-severe SARS-CoV-2 infection. About the research overall: Sequencing targeted bulk RNA from unsorted whole blood, leaving chains unpaired. The study, taken as a whole, reports: There was a bias toward anti-spike CD8 responses in VDJdb matching, which missed private and CD4 specificities.

The CDR3 loop spans 14 amino acids. CDR1 and CDR2 (germline): MNHEY, SVGAGI. V was cut by 0 bases and J by 1 base, with 3 bases left in between. The sequence derives from an adult who was a healthcare worker with PCR-confirmed SARS-CoV-2 infection or an uninfected control (not recorded which). The rearrangement links TRBV6-5 to TRBJ2-2; D is unclear. Sample: whole blood. The CDR3 bases are TGTGCCAGCAGTTACTCGTGGAACACCGGGGAGCTGTTTTTT. It encodes CASSYSWNTGELFF.